The entry below describes one T cell receptor beta chain. Antigen unknown. Random hexamers were used to reverse transcribe about 0.5 to 1 ug of RNA. By means of immunoSEQ multiplex PCR, TCR beta CDR3 spanning 54 Vbeta and 13 Jbeta underwent amplification. One entry per CDR3 protein, called by TCRdb with MiXCR from the immunoSEQ multiplex PCR reads. The table includes 150,000 or so distinct CDR3 sequences, roughly 96% detected once. TCR beta sequencing covered blood CD8+ and CD4+ T cells. TEMRA cells were enriched by FACS, and CD4+ and CD8+ T cells were negatively isolated. The length of the CDR3 is 13 residues. The germline CDR1 and CDR2 sequences are GTSNPN and SVGIG (reference sequence). The germline V and J ends were trimmed by 3 bases and 3 bases, with 11 bases remaining between them. This record comes from a study of CD8 T cells in Susac syndrome. Regarding the study as a whole: A relatively small number of individuals underwent TCR sequencing and HLA analysis.

The sequence was obtained from a human donor with multiple sclerosis. The source material was CD8+ T cells from PBMCs. The gene calls are TRBV30 and TRBJ1-2; D uncertain. CDR3 sequence (DNA): TGTGCCTGGAGGGGTACGTGGGACTATGGCTACACCTTC. This gives the protein CAWRGTWDYGYTF.